The next 28 T cell receptor beta chains were all read from a single sample in a study of human T cells and chemical hapten exposure. Described time point: pre-sensitization, week 0. Treatment described: therapeutic diphenylcyclopropenone sensitization with weekly scalp DPC. MiXCR was run by TCRdb on the RACE reads, yielding one entry per CDR3 protein. The sample carries 60,000 to 80,000 distinct CDR3 sequences, around 7% recorded once. Sample: whole blood, taken in connection with sensitization to the hapten diphenylcyclopropenone (DPC). Receptors were obtained from a woman aged 30 to 39 with alopecia areata. Some clones in this sample may be carry-over from other donors' samples.

This clonotype came up a few times. The chain recombines TRBV5-1 with TRBJ2-7; tentative D call: TRBD1 (5 bases). Germline V CDR1 and CDR2: SGHRS, YFSETQ. The CDR3 loop spans 14 amino acids. V lost 2 bases and J 2 bases, leaving 11 bases between the germline ends. CDR3 region: CASSLSRGTYEQYF. The CDR3, as DNA: TGCGCCAGCAGCTTATCAAGGGGAACCTACGAGCAGTACTTC.

There are many counts of this clonotype. The chain links TRBV4-1 to TRBJ2-3; TRBD2 matches 9 bases. This CDR3 region has 16 residues. Germline assignment: CDR1 MGHRA and CDR2 YSYEKL. The trim removed 0 bases at V and 2 bases at J, leaving 3 bases unmatched. The CDR3 is CASSQEPSGDTDTQYF. Here the CDR3 DNA reads TGCGCCAGCAGCCAAGAGCCTAGCGGGGACACAGATACGCAGTATTTT.

This clonotype came up many times. This chain joins TRBV6-4 and TRBJ1-1; D perhaps matches TRBD1 (6 bases). V gave up 3 bases and J gave up 1 base, with 12 bases separating them. The CDR3 consists of 15 residues. Germline V gives CDR1 MRHNA, CDR2 SNTAGT. DNA of the CDR3: TGTGCCAGCAGTGAAAGTGCAGGGGCGAACACTGAAGCTTTCTTT. The encoded protein is CASSESAGANTEAFF.

The table lists this clonotype with many counts. This chain links TRBV4-2 with TRBJ2-6, with 10 bases lining up with TRBD1. V gave up 0 bases and J gave up 1 base; unmatched junction bases: 15. This CDR3 has 22 residues. Germline V gene sequence: CDR1 LGHNA, CDR2 YNFKEQ. Here the CDR3 DNA reads TGTGCCAGCAGCCAAGAACCGGGACAGGGGTGGGTCAAGGCTTCTGGGGCCAACGTCCTGACTTTC. Translated: CASSQEPGQGWVKASGANVLTF.

The chain couples TRBV2 to TRBJ2-6; D is unclear. Trimming took off 4 bases at V and 4 bases at J, with 11 bases between the two ends. CDR1 and CDR2 from the germline V gene are SNHLY and FYNNEI. The CDR3 totals 15 residues. The chain's CDR3 is CASSVGGSGANVLTF. CDR3 nucleotides: TGTGCCAGCAGTGTTGGCGGATCCGGGGCCAACGTCCTGACTTTC.

This clonotype was found many times. The V call is TRBV7-8, the J call TRBJ2-1; D is unclear. The length of the CDR3 is 13 residues. The V end was cut by 5 bases, the J end by 8 bases, with 13 bases between. The V gene's germline CDR1 is SGHVS and CDR2 FQNEAQ. The CDR3 loop reads CASSRAAMDEQFF. DNA of the CDR3: TGTGCCAGCAGCCGAGCCGCCATGGATGAGCAGTTCTTC.

The gene calls are TRBV19 and TRBJ2-7; TRBD2 might be the D (5 bases). V lost 9 bases and J 5 bases, leaving 20 bases between the germline ends. There are 14 residues in the CDR3. CDR1 and CDR2 from the germline V gene are LNHDA and SQIVND (reference sequence). The CDR3 is CASKRRSLDHEQYF. The CDR3 nucleotides read TGTGCCAGCAAAAGGAGGAGTCTAGACCACGAGCAGTACTTC. Full variable domain (remainder filled in from reference TRBV19 and TRBJ2-7): DGGITQSPKYLFRKEGQNVTLSCEQNLNHDAMYWYRQDPGQGLRLIYYSQIVNDFQKGDIAEGYSVSREKKESFPLTVTSAQKNPTAFYLCASKRRSLDHEQYFGPGTRLTVT.

This clonotype was recorded at least ten times. CDR3 amino acids: CSVARGSEQFF. The CDR3 DNA reads TGCAGCGTTGCAAGGGGAAGTGAGCAGTTCTTC. This chain uses TRBV29-1 with TRBJ2-1; maybe TRBD1 (5 bases). V lost 4 bases and J 9 bases, leaving 10 bases between the germline ends. The CDR3 is 11 residues long. Germline CDR1 SQVTM, CDR2 ANQGSEA.

This clonotype was seen repeatedly, ten times or more. The chain uses TRBV10-3 and TRBJ1-5; no firm D call. V was trimmed by 6 bases and J by 4 bases, leaving 13 bases between them. Germline assignment: CDR1 ENHRY and CDR2 SYGVKD. This CDR3 has 14 amino acids. The CDR3 DNA sequence: TGTGCCATCAGCCCGGGCGCGGCAAATCAGCCCCAGCATTTT. It specifies CAISPGAANQPQHF.

In its sample, this clonotype was seen many times. As DNA, the CDR3 is TGTGCCAGCATAAACAGGGCTGGGGCCAACGTCCTGACTTTC. This codes for CASINRAGANVLTF. The chain employs TRBV3-1 and TRBJ2-6; a possible D gene is TRBD1 (6 bases). V lost 7 bases, J lost 2 bases, and 9 bases lay in between. The CDR3 totals 14 residues. Germline V CDR1 and CDR2: LGHDT, YNNKEL (reference sequence). The full variable domain, its missing parts supplied by reference TRBV3-1 and TRBJ2-6, is DTAVSQTPKYLVTQMGNDKSIKCEQNLGHDTMYWYKQDSKKFLKIMFSYNNKELIINETVPNRFSPKSPDKAHLNLHINSLELGDSAVYFCASINRAGANVLTFGAGSRLTVL.

This clonotype was counted ten times or more. V gene TRBV27 combines with J gene TRBJ2-7, with TRBD2 identical over 13 bases. The CDR3 has 16 residues. Germline-derived CDR1 and CDR2 are MNHEY and SMNVEV (reference sequence). V gave up 2 bases and J gave up 6 bases; unmatched junction bases: 7. The CDR3 region is CASSLRMTSGGPEQYF. In nucleotides, the CDR3 is TGTGCCAGCAGTTTACGAATGACTAGCGGGGGGCCCGAGCAGTACTTC.

This clonotype came up many times. This rearrangement joins TRBV18 to TRBJ1-5; TRBD1 is a possible D gene (5 bases). CDR1 KGHSH and CDR2 LQKENI come from the germline V gene. Deletions cut 4 bases from V and 2 bases from J, with 9 bases between. The CDR3 spans 14 residues. The CDR3 protein is CASSRGGGNQPQHF. In nucleotides, the CDR3 is TGTGCCAGCTCACGGGGGGGTGGCAATCAGCCCCAGCATTTT. The full variable domain, completed using reference TRBV18 and TRBJ1-5, is NAGVMQNPRHLVRRRGQEARLRCSPMKGHSHVYWYRQLPEEGLKFMVYLQKENIIDESGMPKERFSAEFPKEGPSILRIQQVVRGDSAAYFCASSRGGGNQPQHFGDGTRLSIL.

The J gene is TRBJ2-7, the V gene TRBV30; D remains unclear. Trimming left V 4 bases short and J 3 bases short, with 7 bases between. The CDR3 covers 11 residues. Per germline, CDR1 GTSNPN and CDR2 SVGIG (reference sequence). The CDR3, as DNA: TGTGCCTGGACCATGAACTACGAGCAGTACTTC. Translating gives CAWTMNYEQYF.

J is TRBJ2-1 and V is TRBV19; 8 bases map to TRBD1. This CDR3 spans 15 amino acids. Germline CDR1 and CDR2: LNHDA and SQIVND (reference sequence). V gave up 3 bases and J gave up 6 bases; unmatched junction bases: 7. The CDR3 DNA sequence: TGTGCCAGTAGTATTAACAGGGGGACTTTCAATGAGCAGTTCTTC. Translated: CASSINRGTFNEQFF.

The sample holds many counts of this clonotype. The chain links TRBV20-1 to TRBJ1-3; D unresolved. Germline V gene data show CDR1 as DFQATT and CDR2 as SNEGSKA (reference sequence). The CDR3 has 12 residues. The V end lost 4 bases, the J end lost 4 bases, and 8 bases lay between the germline ends. The CDR3 sequence: CSATRLGNTIYF. The CDR3 DNA reads as TGCAGTGCTACACGTCTGGGAAACACCATATATTTT.

This clonotype was seen only a few times. The chain is built from TRBV12-3 or TRBV12-4 and TRBJ1-5; 10 bases are a match to TRBD1. With V trimmed by 6 bases and J by 5 bases, 1 base remained unmatched. This CDR3 has 13 residues. CDR3 coding DNA: TGTGCCAGCAGGGGGACAGGGGATCAGCCCCAGCATTTT. It is translated as CASRGTGDQPQHF.

This clonotype has a count of ten or more. This rearrangement joins TRBV5-4 to TRBJ1-5; D remains ambiguous. V lost 0 bases to trimming and J lost 5 bases, with 6 bases between them. There are 13 residues in the CDR3. Germline V gene sequence: CDR1 SGHNT, CDR2 YYREEE (reference sequence). The CDR3 coding sequence is TGTGCCAGCAGCTTGGACTTAGATCAGCCCCAGCATTTT. Its translation is CASSLDLDQPQHF.

This clonotype has at least ten counts. This chain connects TRBV19 to TRBJ2-5; D is unclear. Per germline, CDR1 LNHDA and CDR2 SQIVND (reference sequence). The CDR3 has 12 amino acids. V lost 5 bases to trimming and J lost 2 bases, with 6 bases between them. CDR3 nucleotides: TGTGCCAGTAGTCCTAAACAAGAGACCCAGTACTTC. It specifies CASSPKQETQYF.

Points on this clonotype: Possible read error: a much larger clone is one base away. The genes are TRBV11-2 and TRBJ2-7; D is perhaps TRBD2 (5 bases). The CDR3 length is 14 residues. Germline CDR1 and CDR2: SGHAT and FQNNGV. In nucleotides, the CDR3 is TGTGTCAGCAGCTCTGGCATGGGAGCCTACGAGCAGTACTTC. Residues: CVSSSGMGAYEQYF.

The sample holds many counts of this clonotype. The genes are TRBV11-2 and TRBJ2-3, with D possibly called TRBD1 or TRBD2 (5 bases each). With 1 base removed from V and 1 base from J, the gap between germline ends came to 6 bases. CDR1 is SGHAT, CDR2 FQNNGV, per germline. The CDR3 covers 14 residues. The CDR3 protein is CASSLGGGTDTQYF. The CDR3 DNA sequence: TGTGCCAGCAGCTTAGGAGGGGGCACAGATACGCAGTATTTT.

This clonotype was recorded many times. The CDR3 region has the DNA TGCAGTGCTACAAAAGGTTTGGGCACTGAAGCTTTCTTT. It translates to CSATKGLGTEAFF. The chain couples TRBV20-1 to TRBJ1-1; D ambiguous. The CDR3 loop spans 13 amino acids. Germline CDR1 is DFQATT and CDR2 is SNEGSKA (reference sequence). The ends were cut back, 4 bases at V and 4 bases at J, with 13 bases in the middle.

This clonotype was seen many times. For the CDR3, the DNA is TGTGCCAGCAGTGGCCCCGGACTAGCGGGGGGCTGGACGGGGACCCAGTACTTC. Translation: CASSGPGLAGGWTGTQYF. The chain combines TRBV2 with TRBJ2-5; 14 nucleotides agree with TRBD2. The CDR3 is 18 residues long. Looked up from germline, CDR1 is SNHLY and CDR2 is FYNNEI. V lost 4 bases and J lost 7; bases outside the gene matches: 14.

This clonotype was observed at least ten times. This chain uses TRBV6-5 with TRBJ2-1; TRBD1 might be the D (6 bases). The V end was cut by 6 bases, the J end by 5 bases, with 17 bases between. This CDR3 has 15 residues. Germline CDR1 MNHEY, CDR2 SVGAGI. As DNA, the CDR3 is TGTGCCAGCAGGGGAACCGGGACACTAAACAATGAGCAGTTCTTC. It specifies CASRGTGTLNNEQFF.

This clonotype came up a few times. The CDR3 spells CASSPVPGQVNTEAFF. The CDR3 DNA reads as TGTGCCAGCAGCCCCGTCCCGGGACAGGTAAACACTGAAGCTTTCTTT. J is TRBJ1-1 and V is TRBV7-2; 8 bases agree with TRBD1. Losses at the gene ends were 5 bases for V and 2 bases for J; bases not matched to a gene: 10. The CDR3 contains 16 residues. Germline lookup yields CDR1 SGHTA and CDR2 FQGNSA.

In this sample, this clonotype turned up many times. The chain joins TRBV6-5 to TRBJ1-5; 7 bases map to TRBD1. V lost 2 bases to trimming and J lost 7 bases; unmatched junction nucleotides: 2. The CDR3 extends over 13 amino acids. In germline, CDR1 is MNHEY, CDR2 SVGAGI. The CDR3 bases are TGTGCCAGCAGTTACGACAGGGACCAGCCCCAGCATTTT. It translates to CASSYDRDQPQHF.

In this sample, this clonotype turned up a few times. The V and J genes are TRBV12-3 or TRBV12-4 and TRBJ1-2; a possible D gene is TRBD1 (5 bases). The CDR3 extends over 13 amino acids. V was trimmed by 0 bases and J by 4 bases, leaving 6 bases between them. CDR3 DNA: TGTGCCAGCAGTTTAGCCGGGACCTATGGCTACACCTTC. This translates into CASSLAGTYGYTF.

In its sample, this clonotype ranks as medium-sized (0.01 to 0.1%). The chain recombines TRBV7-3 with TRBJ2-6; D remains unclear. V lost 1 base to trimming and J lost 0 bases, with 19 bases between them. CDR1 and CDR2 (germline): SGHTA, FQGTGA. The CDR3 runs 20 residues. The CDR3 nucleotides are TGTGCCAGCAGCTTAAATATGGGTCTCGATTTAAGCTCTGGGGCCAACGTCCTGACTTTC. The encoded protein is CASSLNMGLDLSSGANVLTF.

This clonotype occurred a few times. Written as DNA, the CDR3 is TGTGCCAGCAGCCAAGATACAGGGAGAAATTCACCCCTCCACTTT. Amino acids: CASSQDTGRNSPLHF. V and J are TRBV3-1 and TRBJ1-6, with D perhaps TRBD1 (6 bases). This CDR3 region has 15 residues. V lost 0 bases and J lost 7, with 10 bases in between. CDR1 is LGHDT, CDR2 YNNKEL, per germline (reference sequence).